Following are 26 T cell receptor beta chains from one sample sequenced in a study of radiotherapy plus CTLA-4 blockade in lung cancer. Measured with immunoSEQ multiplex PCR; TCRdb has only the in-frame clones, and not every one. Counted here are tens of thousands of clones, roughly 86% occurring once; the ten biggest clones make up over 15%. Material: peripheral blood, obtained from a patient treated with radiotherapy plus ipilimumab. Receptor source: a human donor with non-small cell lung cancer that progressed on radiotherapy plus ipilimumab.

CDR3 residues: CASRPGLAGLRRYGTGELFF. CDR3 bases: TGTGCCAGTAGACCGGGACTAGCGGGATTAAGGCGATACGGCACCGGGGAGCTGTTTTTT. V and J are TRBV19 and TRBJ2-2; 13 nucleotides agree with TRBD2. V was pared by 6 bases and J by 4 bases, with 17 bases of the junction left unmatched. Germline loops: CDR1 LNHDA, CDR2 SQIVND (reference sequence). The length of the CDR3 is 20 residues.

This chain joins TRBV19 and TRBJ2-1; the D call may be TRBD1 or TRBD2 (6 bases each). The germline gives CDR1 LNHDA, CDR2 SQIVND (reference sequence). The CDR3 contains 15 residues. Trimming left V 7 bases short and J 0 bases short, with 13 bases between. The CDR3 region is CASNGGASSYNEQFF. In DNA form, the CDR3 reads TGTGCCAGTAACGGGGGCGCCAGCTCCTACAATGAGCAGTTCTTC.

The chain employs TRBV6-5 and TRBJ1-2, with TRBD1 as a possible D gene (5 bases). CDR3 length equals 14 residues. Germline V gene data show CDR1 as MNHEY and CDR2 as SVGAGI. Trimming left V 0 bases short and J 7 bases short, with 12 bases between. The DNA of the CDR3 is TGTGCCAGCAGTTACTCTACAGGTTGGGGTGGCTACACCTTC. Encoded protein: CASSYSTGWGGYTF.

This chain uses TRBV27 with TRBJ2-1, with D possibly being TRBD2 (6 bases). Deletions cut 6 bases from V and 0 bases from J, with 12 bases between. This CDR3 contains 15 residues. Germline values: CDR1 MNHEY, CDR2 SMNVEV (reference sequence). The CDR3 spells CASRTGGSSYNEQFF. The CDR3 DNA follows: TGTGCCAGCAGAACCGGAGGGAGCTCCTACAATGAGCAGTTCTTC.

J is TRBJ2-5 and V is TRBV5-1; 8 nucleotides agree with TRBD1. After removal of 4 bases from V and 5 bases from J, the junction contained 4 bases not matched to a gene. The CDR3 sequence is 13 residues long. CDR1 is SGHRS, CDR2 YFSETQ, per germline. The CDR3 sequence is CASSLDRAETQYF. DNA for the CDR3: TGCGCCAGCAGCCTGGACAGGGCGGAGACCCAGTACTTC.

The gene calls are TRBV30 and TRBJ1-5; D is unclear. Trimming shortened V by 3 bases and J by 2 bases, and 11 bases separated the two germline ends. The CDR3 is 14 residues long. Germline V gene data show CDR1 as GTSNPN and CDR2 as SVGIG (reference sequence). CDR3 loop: CAWSRNTGNQPQHF. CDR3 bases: TGTGCCTGGAGCCGAAACACGGGCAATCAGCCCCAGCATTTT.

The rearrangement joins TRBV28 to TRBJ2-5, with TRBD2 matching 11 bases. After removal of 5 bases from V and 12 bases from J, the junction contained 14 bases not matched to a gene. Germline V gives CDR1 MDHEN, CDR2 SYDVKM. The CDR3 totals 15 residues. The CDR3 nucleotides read TGTGCCAGCAGTCTAACTACGACTAGCGGGACGCGCAAGTACTTC. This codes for CASSLTTTSGTRKYF.

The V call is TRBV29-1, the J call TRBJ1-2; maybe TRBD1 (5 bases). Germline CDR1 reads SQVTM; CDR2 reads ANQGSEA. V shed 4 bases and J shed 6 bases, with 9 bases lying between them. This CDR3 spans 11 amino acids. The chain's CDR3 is CSVAGLDGYTF. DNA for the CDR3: TGCAGCGTTGCGGGGCTGGATGGCTACACCTTC. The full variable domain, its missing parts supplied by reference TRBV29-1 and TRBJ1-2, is SAVISQKPSRDICQRGTSLTIQCQVDSQVTMMFWYRQQPGQSLTLIATANQGSEATYESGFVIDKFPISRPNLTFSTLTVSNMSPEDSSIYLCSVAGLDGYTFGSGTRLTVV.

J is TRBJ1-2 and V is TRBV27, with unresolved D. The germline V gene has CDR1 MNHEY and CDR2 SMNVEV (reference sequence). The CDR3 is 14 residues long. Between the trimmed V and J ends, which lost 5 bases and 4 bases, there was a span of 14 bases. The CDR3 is CASSPLGSSYGYTF. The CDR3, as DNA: TGTGCCAGCAGTCCCCTGGGATCGAGCTATGGCTACACCTTC.

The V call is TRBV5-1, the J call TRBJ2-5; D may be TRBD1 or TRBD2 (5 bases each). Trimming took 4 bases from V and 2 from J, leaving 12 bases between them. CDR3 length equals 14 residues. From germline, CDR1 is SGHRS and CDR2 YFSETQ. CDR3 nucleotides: TGCGCCAGCAGCAGGGACGGCCAGCAAGAGACCCAGTACTTC. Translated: CASSRDGQQETQYF.

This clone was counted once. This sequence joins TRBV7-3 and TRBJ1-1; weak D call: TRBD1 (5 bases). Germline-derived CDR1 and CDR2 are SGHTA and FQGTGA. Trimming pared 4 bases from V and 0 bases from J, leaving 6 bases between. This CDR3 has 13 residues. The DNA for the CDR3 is TGTGCCAGCAGCTCCAGGGTGAACACTGAAGCTTTCTTT. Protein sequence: CASSSRVNTEAFF.

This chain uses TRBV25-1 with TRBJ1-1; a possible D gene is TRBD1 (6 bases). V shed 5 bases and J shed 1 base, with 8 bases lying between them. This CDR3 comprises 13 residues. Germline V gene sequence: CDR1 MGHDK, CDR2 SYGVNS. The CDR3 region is CASSPGQNTEAFF. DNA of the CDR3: TGTGCCAGCAGTCCGGGACAGAACACTGAAGCTTTCTTT.

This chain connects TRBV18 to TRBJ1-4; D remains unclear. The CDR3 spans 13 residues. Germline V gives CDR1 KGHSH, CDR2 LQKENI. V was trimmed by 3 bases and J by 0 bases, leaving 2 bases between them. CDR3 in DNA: TGTGCCAGCTCACCTGCAACTAATGAAAAACTGTTTTTT. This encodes CASSPATNEKLFF.

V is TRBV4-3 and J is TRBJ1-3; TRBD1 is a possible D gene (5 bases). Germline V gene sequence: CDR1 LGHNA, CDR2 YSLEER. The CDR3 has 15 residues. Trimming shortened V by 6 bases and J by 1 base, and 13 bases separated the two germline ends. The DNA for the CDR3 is TGCGCCAGCAGTATCGAGGGGACGTCTGGAAACACCATATATTTT. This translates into CASSIEGTSGNTIYF.

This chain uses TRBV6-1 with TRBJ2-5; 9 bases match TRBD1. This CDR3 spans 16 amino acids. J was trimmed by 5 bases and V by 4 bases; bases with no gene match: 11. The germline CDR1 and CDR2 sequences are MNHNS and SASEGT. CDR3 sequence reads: CASSVWGQGGQETQYF. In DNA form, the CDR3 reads TGTGCCAGCAGTGTTTGGGGACAGGGAGGTCAGGAGACCCAGTACTTC.

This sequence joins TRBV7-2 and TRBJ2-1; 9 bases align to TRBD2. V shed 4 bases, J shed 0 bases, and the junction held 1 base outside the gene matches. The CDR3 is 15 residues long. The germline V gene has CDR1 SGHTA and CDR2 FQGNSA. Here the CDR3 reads CASSSSGNSYNEQFF. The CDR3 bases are TGTGCCAGCAGCTCTAGCGGGAACTCCTACAATGAGCAGTTCTTC.

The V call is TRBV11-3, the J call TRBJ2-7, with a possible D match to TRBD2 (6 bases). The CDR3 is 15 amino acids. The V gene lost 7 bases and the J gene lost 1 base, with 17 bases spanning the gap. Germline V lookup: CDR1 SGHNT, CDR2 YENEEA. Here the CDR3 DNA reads TGTGCCAGCACCGGCGGGGCTGGACCTTCCTACGAGCAGTACTTC. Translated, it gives CASTGGAGPSYEQYF.

CDR3: CASSVDWGTYEQYF. The CDR3 DNA reads as TGTGCCAGCAGCGTAGATTGGGGTACCTACGAGCAGTACTTC. The chain couples TRBV9 to TRBJ2-7; D is uncertain. Germline CDR1 reads SGDLS; CDR2 reads YYNGEE. V was cut by 0 bases and J by 2 bases, with 9 bases left in between. The CDR3 is made up of 14 amino acids. The entire variable domain, with the rest obtained from reference TRBV9 and TRBJ2-7, is as follows: DSGVTQTPKHLITATGQRVTLRCSPRSGDLSVYWYQQSLDQGLQFLIQYYNGEERAKGNILERFSAQQFPDLHSELNLSSLELGDSALYFCASSVDWGTYEQYFGPGTRLTVT.

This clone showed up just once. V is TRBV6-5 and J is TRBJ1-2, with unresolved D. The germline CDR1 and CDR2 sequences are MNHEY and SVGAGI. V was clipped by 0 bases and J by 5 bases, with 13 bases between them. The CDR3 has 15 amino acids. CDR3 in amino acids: CASSYSGVSQYGYTF. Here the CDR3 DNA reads TGTGCCAGCAGTTACTCCGGCGTCTCACAATATGGCTACACCTTC.

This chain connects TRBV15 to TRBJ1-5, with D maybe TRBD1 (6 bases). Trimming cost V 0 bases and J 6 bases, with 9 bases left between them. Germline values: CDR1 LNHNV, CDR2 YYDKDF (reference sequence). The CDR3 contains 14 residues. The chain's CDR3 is CATSRDRGSQPQHF. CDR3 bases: TGTGCCACCAGCAGAGACAGGGGTAGTCAGCCCCAGCATTTT. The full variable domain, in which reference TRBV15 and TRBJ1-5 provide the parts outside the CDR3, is DAMVIQNPRYQVTQFGKPVTLSCSQTLNHNVMYWYQQKSSQAPKLLFHYYDKDFNNEADTPDNFQSRRPNTSFCFLDIRSPGLGDTAMYLCATSRDRGSQPQHFGDGTRLSIL.

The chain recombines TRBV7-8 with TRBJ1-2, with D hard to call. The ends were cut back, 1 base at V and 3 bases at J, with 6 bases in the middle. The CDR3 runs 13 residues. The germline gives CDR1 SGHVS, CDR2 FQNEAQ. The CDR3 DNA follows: TGTGCCAGCAGCTTAGTAACAGACTATGGCTACACCTTC. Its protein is CASSLVTDYGYTF.

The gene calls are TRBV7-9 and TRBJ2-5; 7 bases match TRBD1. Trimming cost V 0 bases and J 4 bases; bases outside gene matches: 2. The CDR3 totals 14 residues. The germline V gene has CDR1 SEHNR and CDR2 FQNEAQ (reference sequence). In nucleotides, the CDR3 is TGTGCCAGCAGCTTAGCATACAGGGGAGAGACCCAGTACTTC. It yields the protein CASSLAYRGETQYF.

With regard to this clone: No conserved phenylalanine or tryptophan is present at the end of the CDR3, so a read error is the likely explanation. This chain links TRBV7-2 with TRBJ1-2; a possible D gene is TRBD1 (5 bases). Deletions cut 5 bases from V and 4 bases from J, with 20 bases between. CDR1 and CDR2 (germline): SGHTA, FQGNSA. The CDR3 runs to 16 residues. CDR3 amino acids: CASSQDSAARTYGYTS. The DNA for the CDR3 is TGTGCCAGCAGCCAAGACAGCGCGGCCAGGACCTATGGCTACACCTCC.

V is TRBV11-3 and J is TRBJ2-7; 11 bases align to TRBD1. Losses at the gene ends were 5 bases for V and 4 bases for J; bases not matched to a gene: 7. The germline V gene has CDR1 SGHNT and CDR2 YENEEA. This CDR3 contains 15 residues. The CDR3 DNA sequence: TGTGCCAGCAGCCGCCCGGACAGGGGGCTTTACGAGCAGTACTTC. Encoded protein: CASSRPDRGLYEQYF.

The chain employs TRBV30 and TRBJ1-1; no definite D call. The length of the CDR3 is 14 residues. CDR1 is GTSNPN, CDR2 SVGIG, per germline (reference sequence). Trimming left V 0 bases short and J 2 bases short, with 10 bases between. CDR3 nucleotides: TGTGCCTGGAGTGTACTTCTCTCTAACACTGAAGCTTTCTTT. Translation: CAWSVLLSNTEAFF.

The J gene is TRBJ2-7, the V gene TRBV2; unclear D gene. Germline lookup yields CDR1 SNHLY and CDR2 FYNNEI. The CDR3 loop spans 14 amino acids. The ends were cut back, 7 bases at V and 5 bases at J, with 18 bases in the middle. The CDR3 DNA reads TGTGCCAGCACGGTGGACCACCGTACGGACGAGCAGTACTTC. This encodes CASTVDHRTDEQYF.